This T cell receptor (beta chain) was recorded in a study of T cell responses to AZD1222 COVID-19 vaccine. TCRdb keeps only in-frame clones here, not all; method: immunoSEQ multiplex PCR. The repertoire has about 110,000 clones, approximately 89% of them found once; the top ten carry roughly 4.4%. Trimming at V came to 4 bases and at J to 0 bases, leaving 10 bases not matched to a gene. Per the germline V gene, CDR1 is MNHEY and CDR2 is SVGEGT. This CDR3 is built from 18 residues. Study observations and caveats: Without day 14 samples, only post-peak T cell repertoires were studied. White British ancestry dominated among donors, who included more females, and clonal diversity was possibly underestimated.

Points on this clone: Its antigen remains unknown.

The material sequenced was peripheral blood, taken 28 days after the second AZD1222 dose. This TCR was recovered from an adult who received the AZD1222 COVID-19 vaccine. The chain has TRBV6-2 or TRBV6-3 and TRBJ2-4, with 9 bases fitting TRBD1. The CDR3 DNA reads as TGTGCCAGCAGTTCCCCCCACAGGGGGCCGATAGCCAAAAACATTCAGTACTTC. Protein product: CASSSPHRGPIAKNIQYF.